These 24 T cell receptor beta chains came from one sample sequenced in a study of blood T cell repertoires in COVID-19. Sequenced by immunoSEQ multiplex PCR; TCRdb stores in-frame clones only, minus some. Of 95,000 to 150,000 clones in the sample, over 75% were seen once. The sample taken for sequencing was peripheral blood. All receptors come from an elderly man with active or convalescent COVID-19.

In nucleotides, the CDR3 is TGCAGCGTTGAATGGGGGACAGGGGTGGACAATGAGCAGTTCTTC. Its protein product is CSVEWGTGVDNEQFF. V is TRBV29-1 and J is TRBJ2-1; the match to TRBD1 covers 10 bases. Germline trimming cut 2 bases from V and 5 bases from J; bases unmatched to any gene: 6. In germline, CDR1 is SQVTM, CDR2 ANQGSEA. The length of the CDR3 is 15 residues.

By frequency in the sample, this clone is medium-sized. The rearrangement uses TRBV9 and TRBJ2-1; 14 nucleotides match TRBD2. The trim removed 3 bases at V and 9 bases at J, leaving 5 bases unmatched. From germline, CDR1 is SGDLS and CDR2 YYNGEE. The CDR3 contains 15 residues. The DNA of the CDR3 is TGTGCCAGCAGCGGACCTGGACTAGCGGGAGGTGAGCAGTTCTTC. The encoded protein is CASSGPGLAGGEQFF.

The V gene is TRBV6-2 or TRBV6-3, the J gene TRBJ1-1; no reliable D call. The CDR3 totals 14 residues. Germline CDR1 reads MNHEY; CDR2 reads SVGEGT. The V and J ends lost 5 bases and 6 bases respectively, with 16 bases between them. The CDR3 spells CASSARRVSAEAFF. The CDR3 DNA is TGTGCCAGCAGTGCTCGACGCGTCAGCGCTGAAGCTTTCTTT.

This chain connects TRBV4-2 to TRBJ2-7; 13 bases map to TRBD2. The CDR3 consists of 17 residues. Germline-derived CDR1 and CDR2 are LGHNA and YNFKEQ. Trimming at V came to 3 bases and at J to 4 bases, leaving 9 bases not matched to a gene. Written as DNA, the CDR3 is TGTGCCAGCAGCCAGGGACTAGCGGGGTTAACTTTTTACGAGCAGTACTTC. Translating it yields CASSQGLAGLTFYEQYF.

The chain combines TRBV13 with TRBJ2-3, with D possibly being TRBD2 (7 bases). Trimming left V 6 bases short and J 8 bases short, with 21 bases between. This CDR3 has 15 residues. In germline, CDR1 is PRHDT, CDR2 FYEKMQ (reference sequence). CDR3 DNA sequence: TGTGCCAGCAGACCGACCGGGGGGCTCCTTTCTACGCAGTATTTT. It is translated as CASRPTGGLLSTQYF.

This chain uses TRBV12-3 or TRBV12-4 with TRBJ1-6; no clear D. The V gene lost 6 bases and the J gene lost 7 bases, with 4 bases spanning the gap. The CDR3 loop spans 11 amino acids. As DNA, the CDR3 is TGTGCCAGCAGCCTAAATTCACCCCTCCACTTT. Its protein is CASSLNSPLHF.

This chain connects TRBV7-9 to TRBJ1-1; unclear D gene. V was trimmed by 2 bases and J by 7 bases, leaving 14 bases between them. CDR3 length: 14 residues. Germline CDR1 is SEHNR and CDR2 is FQNEAQ (reference sequence). As DNA, the CDR3 is TGTGCCAGCAGCTTAACCGGAGAAGGCTTTGAAGCTTTCTTT. It is translated as CASSLTGEGFEAFF.

The chain couples TRBV28 to TRBJ1-2, with TRBD1 matching over 7 bases. Per germline, CDR1 MDHEN and CDR2 SYDVKM. This CDR3 spans 15 amino acids. The ends lost 6 bases at V and 7 bases at J; junction bases unmatched: 14. CDR3 loop: CASRNPTGFSSGYTF. CDR3 nucleotides: TGTGCCAGCAGGAACCCGACAGGGTTCTCGAGTGGCTACACCTTC.

The chain joins TRBV5-6 to TRBJ1-5; D call uncertain. The V gene's germline CDR1 is SGHDT and CDR2 YYEEEE. The length of the CDR3 is 14 residues. The germline V and J ends were trimmed by 1 base and 1 base, with 6 bases remaining between them. DNA of the CDR3: TGTGCCAGCAGCTTGCTGTCCAGCAATCAGCCCCAGCATTTT. It codes for CASSLLSSNQPQHF.

The rearrangement uses TRBV11-3 and TRBJ2-5; 12 nucleotides agree with TRBD2. Germline CDR1 reads SGHNT; CDR2 reads YENEEA. The CDR3 extends over 16 amino acids. The ends lost 5 bases at V and 3 bases at J; junction bases unmatched: 7. In DNA, the CDR3 is TGTGCCAGCAGCGCACGACGGACTAGCGGGGAAGAGACCCAGTACTTC. Its protein product is CASSARRTSGEETQYF.

V usage is TRBV9 and J usage is TRBJ1-5; 10 bases match TRBD1. Trimming at V came to 3 bases and at J to 2 bases, leaving 2 bases not matched to a gene. Germline V gene sequence: CDR1 SGDLS, CDR2 YYNGEE. The CDR3 loop spans 15 amino acids. DNA of the CDR3: TGTGCCAGCAGCGCCGGACAGGGGGGCAATCAGCCCCAGCATTTT. Its protein is CASSAGQGGNQPQHF.

The chain couples TRBV6-6 to TRBJ1-5; D is unresolved. Germline V gene data show CDR1 as MNHNY and CDR2 as SVGAGI (reference sequence). Between the trimmed V and J ends, which lost 1 base and 4 bases, there was a span of 8 bases. The CDR3 covers 14 residues. The CDR3: CASSYFGENQPQHF. CDR3 bases: TGTGCCAGCAGTTACTTTGGGGAGAATCAGCCCCAGCATTTT.

The V call is TRBV14, the J call TRBJ2-3, with TRBD2 matching 10 bases. CDR1 is SGHDN, CDR2 FVKESK, per germline. V lost 4 bases to trimming and J lost 9 bases; unmatched junction nucleotides: 4. The CDR3 totals 13 residues. CDR3 DNA: TGTGCCAGCAGCCCGTCTAGCGGGGGCACGCAGTATTTT. Protein sequence: CASSPSSGGTQYF.

V is TRBV4-3 and J is TRBJ1-4, with 7 bases that match TRBD1. Losses at the gene ends were 0 bases for V and 5 bases for J; bases not matched to a gene: 6. Germline V gives CDR1 LGHNA, CDR2 YSLEER. This CDR3 comprises 16 residues. The DNA for the CDR3 is TGCGCCAGCAGCCAAGATGGTTCAGGGGGAAATGAAAAACTGTTTTTT. It yields the protein CASSQDGSGGNEKLFF.

This clone was seen more than once but under ten times. This chain links TRBV5-4 with TRBJ2-1, with D possibly matching TRBD2 (5 bases). V was shortened by 5 bases and J by 6 bases, with 18 bases between the two germline ends. Germline V CDR1 and CDR2: SGHNT, YYREEE (reference sequence). The CDR3 length is 15 residues. The CDR3 sequence is CASSLPGLSGNEQFF. CDR3 DNA sequence: TGTGCCAGCAGTTTACCTGGACTGTCCGGCAATGAGCAGTTCTTC.

The chain joins TRBV11-3 to TRBJ1-3, with TRBD1 matching 9 bases. V was pared by 5 bases and J by 2 bases, with 7 bases of the junction left unmatched. The CDR3 has 16 amino acids. Germline V gene data show CDR1 as SGHNT and CDR2 as YENEEA. The CDR3 here is CASSHRGTGPGNTIYF. The DNA for the CDR3 is TGTGCCAGCAGCCATCGCGGGACAGGGCCTGGAAACACCATATATTTT. Filled out from reference TRBV11-3 and TRBJ1-3, the complete variable domain reads EAGVVQSPRYKIIEKKQPVAFWCNPISGHNTLYWYLQNLGQGPELLIRYENEEAVDDSQLPKDRFSAERLKGVDSTLKIQPAELGDSAVYLCASSHRGTGPGNTIYFGEGSWLTVV.

Here the CDR3 DNA reads TGTGCCAGCAGCGTAGCGGGGGGGGCCAGGCGGACCGGGGAGCTGTTTTTT. Translation gives CASSVAGGARRTGELFF. This chain uses TRBV9 with TRBJ2-2, with 8 bases aligning to TRBD2. V lost 0 bases to trimming and J lost 5 bases; unmatched junction nucleotides: 9. Germline assignment: CDR1 SGDLS and CDR2 YYNGEE. The CDR3 runs 17 residues.

V usage is TRBV7-9 and J usage is TRBJ2-4; 10 bases agree with TRBD2. V was pared by 4 bases and J by 3 bases, with 6 bases of the junction left unmatched. Germline CDR1 reads SEHNR; CDR2 reads FQNEAQ (reference sequence). The CDR3 totals 16 residues. CDR3 nucleotides: TGTGCCAGCAGCTCAGTAGCGGGAGGACTCAAAAACATTCAGTACTTC. Its translation: CASSSVAGGLKNIQYF.

This chain uses TRBV4-2 with TRBJ2-1, with a possible D match to TRBD2 (5 bases). V shed 0 bases and J shed 7 bases, with 19 bases lying between them. This CDR3 is built from 17 residues. The germline V gene encodes CDR1 LGHNA and CDR2 YNFKEQ. CDR3 DNA: TGTGCCAGCAGCCAAGACGCGGACTCTCTGCAGACGAATGAGCAGTTCTTC. Translated, it gives CASSQDADSLQTNEQFF.

CDR3 in amino acids: CASSWDRFFYNEQFF. The CDR3 nucleotides read TGTGCCAGCAGCTGGGACAGGTTTTTTTACAATGAGCAGTTCTTC. The gene calls are TRBV7-2 and TRBJ2-1; 8 bases fit TRBD1. With V trimmed by 4 bases and J by 4 bases, 6 bases remained unmatched. This CDR3 spans 15 amino acids. CDR1 is SGHTA, CDR2 FQGNSA, per germline. The full variable domain, completed using reference TRBV7-2 and TRBJ2-1, is GAGVSQSPSNKVTEKGKDVELRCDPISGHTALYWYRQSLGQGLEFLIYFQGNSAPDKSGLPSDRFSAERTGGSVSTLTIQRTQQEDSAVYLCASSWDRFFYNEQFFGPGTRLTVL.

V usage is TRBV14 and J usage is TRBJ1-1, with 8 bases matching TRBD1. Per germline, CDR1 SGHDN and CDR2 FVKESK. The CDR3 contains 13 residues. J was trimmed by 7 bases and V by 3 bases; bases with no gene match: 4. The CDR3 DNA is TGTGCCAGCAGCCAGGGGACAGGCAGTGAAGCTTTCTTT. The encoded protein is CASSQGTGSEAFF.

V gene TRBV7-8 combines with J gene TRBJ2-3; 8 bases are shared with TRBD2. CDR3 length: 15 residues. V was clipped by 5 bases and J by 6 bases; unmatched bases: 10. In germline, CDR1 is SGHVS, CDR2 FQNEAQ. This CDR3 is CASSTRGGLSDTQYF. DNA of the CDR3: TGTGCCAGCAGCACCCGGGGGGGCCTCTCGGATACGCAGTATTTT. Based on the CDR3 plus reference TRBV7-8 and TRBJ2-3, the full variable domain is GAGVSQSPRYKVAKRGQDVALRCDPISGHVSLFWYQQALGQGPEFLTYFQNEAQLDKSGLPSDRFFAERPEGSVSTLKIQRTQQEDSAVYLCASSTRGGLSDTQYFGPGTRLTVL.

This sequence joins TRBV30 and TRBJ1-2; tentative D call: TRBD1 (5 bases). Germline lookup yields CDR1 GTSNPN and CDR2 SVGIG (reference sequence). Trimming removed 1 base at V and 7 bases at J, with 13 bases between. This CDR3 comprises 13 residues. The CDR3 reads CAWSGGGWGGYTF. CDR3 coding DNA: TGTGCCTGGAGTGGCGGGGGATGGGGTGGCTACACCTTC.

The CDR3 DNA sequence: TGTGCCAGTAGTATAGGACTAGCGGGAGGGGTTGGGCAGTTCTTC. Amino acids: CASSIGLAGGVGQFF. The gene calls are TRBV19 and TRBJ2-1; TRBD2 matches 14 bases. Germline loops: CDR1 LNHDA, CDR2 SQIVND (reference sequence). The V segment lost 1 base and the J segment 12 bases; nucleotides outside the gene matches: 5. There are 15 residues in the CDR3.